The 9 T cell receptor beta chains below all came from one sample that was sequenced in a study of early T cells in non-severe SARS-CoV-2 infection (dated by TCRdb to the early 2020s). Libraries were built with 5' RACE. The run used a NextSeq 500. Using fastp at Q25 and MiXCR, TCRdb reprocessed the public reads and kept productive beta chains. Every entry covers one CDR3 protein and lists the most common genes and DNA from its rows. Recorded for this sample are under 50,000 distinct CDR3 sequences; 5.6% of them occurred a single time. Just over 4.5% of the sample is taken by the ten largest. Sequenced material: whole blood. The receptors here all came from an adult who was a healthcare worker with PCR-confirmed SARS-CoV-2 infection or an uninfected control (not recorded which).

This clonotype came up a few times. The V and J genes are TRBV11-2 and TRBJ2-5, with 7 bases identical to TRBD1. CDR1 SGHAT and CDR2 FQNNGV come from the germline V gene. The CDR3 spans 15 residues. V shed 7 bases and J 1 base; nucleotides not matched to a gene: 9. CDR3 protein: CASMHKYRGQETQYF. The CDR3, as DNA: TGTGCCAGCATGCATAAGTACAGGGGCCAAGAGACCCAGTACTTC.

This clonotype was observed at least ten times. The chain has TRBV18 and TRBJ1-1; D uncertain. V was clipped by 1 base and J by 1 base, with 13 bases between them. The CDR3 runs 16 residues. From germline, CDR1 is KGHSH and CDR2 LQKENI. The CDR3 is CASSPLFSFENTEAFF. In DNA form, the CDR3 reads TGTGCCAGCTCACCACTGTTCTCCTTCGAGAACACTGAAGCTTTCTTT. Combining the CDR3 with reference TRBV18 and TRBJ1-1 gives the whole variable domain NAGVMQNPRHLVRRRGQEARLRCSPMKGHSHVYWYRQLPEEGLKFMVYLQKENIIDESGMPKERFSAEFPKEGPSILRIQQVVRGDSAAYFCASSPLFSFENTEAFFGQGTRLTVV.

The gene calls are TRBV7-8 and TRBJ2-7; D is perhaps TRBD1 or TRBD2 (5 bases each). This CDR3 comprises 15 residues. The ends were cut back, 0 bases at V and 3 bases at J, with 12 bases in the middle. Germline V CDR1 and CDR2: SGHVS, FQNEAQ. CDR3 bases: TGTGCCAGCAGCTTAGCGAGAGGGGCGGGCTACGAGCAGTACTTC. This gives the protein CASSLARGAGYEQYF. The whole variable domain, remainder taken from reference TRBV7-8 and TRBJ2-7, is GAGVSQSPRYKVAKRGQDVALRCDPISGHVSLFWYQQALGQGPEFLTYFQNEAQLDKSGLPSDRFFAERPEGSVSTLKIQRTQQEDSAVYLCASSLARGAGYEQYFGPGTRLTVT.

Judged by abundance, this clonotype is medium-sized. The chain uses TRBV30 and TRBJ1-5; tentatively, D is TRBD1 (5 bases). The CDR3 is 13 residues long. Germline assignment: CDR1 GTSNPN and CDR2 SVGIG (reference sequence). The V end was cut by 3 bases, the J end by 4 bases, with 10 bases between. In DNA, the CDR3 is TGTGCCTGGAGAGGGGATGGAAATCAGCCCCAGCATTTT. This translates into CAWRGDGNQPQHF.

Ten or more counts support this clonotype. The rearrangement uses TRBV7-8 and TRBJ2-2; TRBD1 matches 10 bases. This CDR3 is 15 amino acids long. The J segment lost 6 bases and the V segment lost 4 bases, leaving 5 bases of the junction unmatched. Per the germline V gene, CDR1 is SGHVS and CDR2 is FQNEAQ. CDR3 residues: CASSYTGTGAGELFF. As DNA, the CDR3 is TGTGCCAGCAGCTATACCGGGACAGGGGCCGGGGAGCTGTTTTTT.

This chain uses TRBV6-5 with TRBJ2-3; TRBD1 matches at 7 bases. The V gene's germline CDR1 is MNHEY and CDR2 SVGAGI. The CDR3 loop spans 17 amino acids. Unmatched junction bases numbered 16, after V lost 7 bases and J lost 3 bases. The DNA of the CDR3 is TGTGCCAGCACTTTACGGGTGCGAGGGGGCGCGACAGATACGCAGTATTTT. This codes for CASTLRVRGGATDTQYF.

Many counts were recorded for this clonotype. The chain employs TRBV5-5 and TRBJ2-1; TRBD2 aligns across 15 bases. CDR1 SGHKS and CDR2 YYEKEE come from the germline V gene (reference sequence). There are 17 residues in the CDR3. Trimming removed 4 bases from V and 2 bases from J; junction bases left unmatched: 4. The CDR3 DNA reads TGTGCCAGCAGCCGGACTAGCGGGGGGGCGGCCTACAATGAGCAGTTCTTC. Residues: CASSRTSGGAAYNEQFF. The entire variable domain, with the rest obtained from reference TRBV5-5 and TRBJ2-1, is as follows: DAGVTQSPTHLIKTRGQQVTLRCSPISGHKSVSWYQQVLGQGPQFIFQYYEKEERGRGNFPDRFSARQFPNYSSELNVNALLLGDSALYLCASSRTSGGAAYNEQFFGPGTRLTVL.

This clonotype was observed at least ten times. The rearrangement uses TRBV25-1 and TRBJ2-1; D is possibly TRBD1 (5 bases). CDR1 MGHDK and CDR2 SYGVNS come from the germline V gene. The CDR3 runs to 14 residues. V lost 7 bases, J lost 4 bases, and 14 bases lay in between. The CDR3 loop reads CASILEGVYNEQFF. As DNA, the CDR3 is TGTGCCAGCATCCTAGAAGGGGTTTACAATGAGCAGTTCTTC.

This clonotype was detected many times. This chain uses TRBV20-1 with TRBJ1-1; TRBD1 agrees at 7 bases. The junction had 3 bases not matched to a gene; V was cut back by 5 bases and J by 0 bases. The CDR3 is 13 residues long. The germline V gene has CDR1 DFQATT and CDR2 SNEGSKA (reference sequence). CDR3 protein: CSADTGVNTEAFF. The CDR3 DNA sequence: TGCAGTGCTGACACAGGGGTGAACACTGAAGCTTTCTTT.